This TCR beta chain was observed in a study of T cell clones after liver transplantation. Study background: Immunosuppression withdrawal was tried within 2 years after liver transplantation in this trial. A pre-transplant mixed lymphocyte reaction with TCRbeta sequencing defined graft-donor-reactive clones followed in post-transplant blood. Graft-donor-reactive sequences were compared with third-party-reactive TCRbeta sequences from pre-transplant mixed lymphocyte reactions. Draws occurred before transplant, before withdrawal, and after complete or failed withdrawal.

The repertoire was sequenced with immunoSEQ multiplex PCR; TCRdb's copy has only in-frame clones and lacks some. The sample consists of roughly 120,000 clones, less than 95% of them appearing once. The CDR3 sequence is 15 residues long. V lost 0 bases, J lost 5 bases, and 5 bases stayed unmatched. Germline V lookup: CDR1 SGDLS, CDR2 YYNGEE. This clone was seen a single time. The TCR sequence derives from a human patient who received a liver transplant. These T cells may partly come from the graft donor. This sequence joins TRBV9 and TRBJ2-5, with 9 positions matching TRBD2. The sequencing used CD4+ T cells from blood, collected 12 months after liver transplant. This chain's CDR3 is CASSVEAGGGETQYF. CDR3 bases: TGTGCCAGCAGCGTAGAAGCGGGAGGAGGGGAGACCCAGTACTTC.